This TCR beta chain came from a study of CD8 T cell repertoires and HIV-1 epitope variants. Study-wide context: Controls were a CMV, EBV and flu peptide pool, Ebola AY9 negative control, and no-peptide well. Whole-study findings and limits: Roughly 10 TCR beta clonotypes were antigen-specific, roughly 6 apparently recognizing autologous or escape variants. Nef KF9 drew about 5 clonotypes and HW9 one, without TAALDMSHF responses.

The CDR3 is made up of 19 amino acids. Per the germline V gene, CDR1 is LNHNV and CDR2 is YYDKDF (reference sequence). The junction had 7 bases not matched to a gene; V was cut back by 0 bases and J by 0 bases. Repertoires were generated with immunoSEQ multiplex PCR, while TCRdb's copy carries only in-frame clones and drops some. Found here are roughly 4,700 clones, around 69% of them singletons; the top ten hold 44%. This clone was counted once. What it recognizes is unknown. The source is a male donor with HIV. This chain uses TRBV15 with TRBJ2-1; TRBD2 matches 11 bases. The source material was cultured CD8+ T cells derived from PBMCs. Written as DNA, the CDR3 is TGTGCCACCAGCAGAGATCGGCTAGCGGGGGGAAGCTCCTACAATGAGCAGTTCTTC. Amino acid sequence: CATSRDRLAGGSSYNEQFF.